This T cell receptor (beta chain) was sequenced for a study of T cells in localized non-small cell lung cancer. Per the germline V gene, CDR1 is MDHEN and CDR2 is SYDVKM. V lost 4 bases and J lost 2; bases outside the gene matches: 6. CDR3 size: 15 residues. Sequencing was performed with immunoSEQ multiplex PCR; in TCRdb, only in-frame clones are kept and a portion is missing. The sample records around 15,000 clones, roughly 90% being singletons. This sample comprised peripheral blood mononuclear cells, obtained before any cancer treatment. This sequence originates from a man aged 40 to 70 with stage III lung adenocarcinoma. The rearrangement uses TRBV28 and TRBJ2-5; 8 positions agree with TRBD2. CDR3 nucleotide sequence: TGTGCCAGCAGTTCGATACTAGCGGTTCAAGAGACCCAGTACTTC. Protein: CASSSILAVQETQYF. The whole variable domain, filled in from reference TRBV28 and TRBJ2-5, reads DVKVTQSSRYLVKRTGEKVFLECVQDMDHENMFWYRQDPGLGLRLIYFSYDVKMKEKGDIPEGYSVSREKKERFSLILESASTNQTSMYLCASSSILAVQETQYFGPGTRLLVL.